This T cell receptor beta chain was retrieved from a study of CD8+CD57+ T cells in acquired aplastic anemia. Study-wide results and limits: Patients and controls were found to share 25 to 30 CD8+ CDR3 sequences.

CDR3 length: 15 residues. Germline CDR1 reads SGHRS; CDR2 reads YFSETQ. The junction had 7 bases not matched to a gene; V was cut back by 0 bases and J by 10 bases. Patients selected for sequencing had displayed CD8+CD57+ cell expansion by flow cytometry. Among the patients, none had received any therapy at the time of blood sampling. With respect to this clonotype: Its antigen is currently unknown.

TCR beta VDJ and CDR3 were profiled, and genomic DNA was the template. A single record per CDR3 protein comes from TCRdb applying MiXCR to the reads. The table has approximately 300,000 distinct CDR3 sequences, roughly 59% seen once. This TCR was recovered from a human donor with aplastic anemia. V and J are TRBV5-1 and TRBJ2-1; 10 bases are a match to TRBD2. Sequencing was done on a sample of sorted CD4+, CD8+, or CD8+CD57+ T cells (not recorded which) from PBMCs. CDR3 nucleotides: TGCGCCAGCAGCTTGGAGTGGCCGACTAGCGGGGAGCAGTTCTTC. Its translation is CASSLEWPTSGEQFF.